This T cell receptor beta chain was documented in a study of breast tumors, draining lymph nodes, adjacent tissues. TCRdb re-called the multiplex PCR reads through MiXCR, storing one row per CDR3 protein. The sample has 250,000 or so distinct CDR3 sequences; roughly 30% are singletons. In germline, CDR1 is MNHEY, CDR2 SVGAGI. The CDR3 contains 19 residues. The lymph nodes were axillary draining lymph nodes from breast cancer patients. Study observations and caveats: That most tumor T cells come from lymph nodes remained unproven. Compared with basal-like, luminal-like tumors shared significantly more repertoire with nontumor tissue.

A note on this clonotype: Its target is not known. One junction end does not reproduce the germline sequence, and a read error may be involved.

The specimen sequenced was axillary lymph node tissue. This clonotype originated in a female donor with breast cancer. Some clones in this sample may be carry-over from other donors' samples. The chain couples TRBV6-5 to TRBJ2-3; 14 bases fit TRBD2. CDR3 in DNA: TGTGCCAGCAGTCACTCCTTCGGACTAGCGGGAGGTTTGGCAGATACGCAGTATTTT. This gives the protein CASSHSFGLAGGLADTQYF.